The 21 T cell receptor beta chains listed next were all sequenced from one sample in a study of T cell repertoires in cytomegalovirus infection. TCRdb used MiXCR to reprocess the reads, holding one entry per CDR3 protein. The sample carries almost 550,000 distinct CDR3 sequences, 15% to 20% recorded once. The sequenced material came from CD8+ T cells from PBMCs. These receptors were obtained from a human donor in good health (CMV status not recorded). Some clones in this sample may be carry-over from other donors' samples.

This clonotype was seen many times. This chain connects TRBV11-2 to TRBJ2-3; 9 bases are shared with TRBD2. There are 17 residues in the CDR3. V shed 5 bases, J shed 4 bases, and the junction held 13 bases outside the gene matches. Per the germline V gene, CDR1 is SGHAT and CDR2 is FQNNGV. The CDR3 region has the DNA TGTGCCAGCAGCCTCCAACTTCTAGCGGGAAGTGCAGATACGCAGTATTTT. Its protein is CASSLQLLAGSADTQYF.

The sample holds many counts of this clonotype. V is TRBV7-6 and J is TRBJ2-7; weak D call: TRBD2 (5 bases). This CDR3 contains 16 residues. V dropped 5 bases and J dropped 2 bases, with 19 bases sitting between them. In germline, CDR1 is SGHVS, CDR2 FNYEAQ. The DNA for the CDR3 is TGTGCCAGCAGCCTAAAGGTCGGGGTACGGGCCTACGAGCAGTACTTC. The encoded protein is CASSLKVGVRAYEQYF. Combining the CDR3 with reference TRBV7-6 and TRBJ2-7 gives the whole variable domain GAGVSQSPRYKVTKRGQDVALRCDPISGHVSLYWYRQALGQGPEFLTYFNYEAQQDKSGLPNDRFSAERPEGSISTLTIQRTEQRDSAMYRCASSLKVGVRAYEQYFGPGTRLTVT.

This clonotype was recorded a few times. The V gene is TRBV29-1, the J gene TRBJ2-7; a weak D match, TRBD1 (6 bases). With 3 bases removed from V and 6 bases from J, the gap between germline ends came to 18 bases. The CDR3 length is 14 residues. Germline V gene sequence: CDR1 SQVTM, CDR2 ANQGSEA. The CDR3 nucleotides are TGCAGCGTTGATAGGGCAGGGGATCGGAGCGAGCAGTACTTC. It translates to CSVDRAGDRSEQYF.

This chain uses TRBV2 with TRBJ2-3; D remains ambiguous. Trimming cost V 0 bases and J 4 bases, with 8 bases left between them. The V gene's germline CDR1 is SNHLY and CDR2 FYNNEI. There are 14 residues in the CDR3. CDR3 nucleotide sequence: TGTGCCAGCAGTGAAGCTTGTTTTTCAGATACGCAGTATTTT. The encoded protein is CASSEACFSDTQYF.

This clonotype was found many times. This sequence joins TRBV27 and TRBJ2-7, with D possibly matching TRBD1 (6 bases). Germline values: CDR1 MNHEY, CDR2 SMNVEV (reference sequence). With 6 bases removed from V and 4 bases from J, the gap between germline ends came to 16 bases. The CDR3 has 14 amino acids. This CDR3 is CASSLTTTGYEQYF. The DNA for the CDR3 is TGTGCCAGCAGCCTGACTACGACAGGTTACGAGCAGTACTTC.

Many counts were recorded for this clonotype. The CDR3 DNA reads as TGTGCCAGCAGTTTACTCCGGGGTTCCAGCTCCTACGAGCAGTACTTC. It codes for CASSLLRGSSSYEQYF. This chain links TRBV28 with TRBJ2-7; a weak D match, TRBD2 (5 bases). The V end lost 2 bases, the J end lost 0 bases, and 14 bases lay between the germline ends. Germline loops: CDR1 MDHEN, CDR2 SYDVKM. The CDR3 length is 16 residues.

Only a few counts were recorded for this clonotype. The chain uses TRBV20-1 and TRBJ1-1; D unclear. Germline CDR1 is DFQATT and CDR2 is SNEGSKA (reference sequence). This CDR3 region has 12 residues. The CDR3 coding sequence is TGCGTCAGTCTGGGGTTGGATACTGAAGCTTTCTTT. It codes for CVSLGLDTEAFF.

This clonotype was counted ten times or more. V is TRBV7-3 and J is TRBJ2-1, with TRBD1 matching over 12 bases. Germline CDR1 and CDR2: SGHTA and FQGTGA. The length of the CDR3 is 15 residues. V shed 5 bases, J shed 8 bases, and the junction held 7 bases outside the gene matches. The CDR3 loop is CASSPGQGAFDEQFF. In DNA form, the CDR3 reads TGTGCCAGCAGCCCGGGACAGGGGGCGTTCGATGAGCAGTTCTTC.

The V and J genes are TRBV28 and TRBJ1-2; 7 bases agree with TRBD1. V shed 6 bases and J 3 bases; nucleotides not matched to a gene: 7. Germline values: CDR1 MDHEN, CDR2 SYDVKM. The CDR3 contains 14 residues. The CDR3: CASSTDRVHYGYTF. As DNA, the CDR3 is TGTGCCAGCAGCACCGACAGGGTACACTATGGCTACACCTTC.

The chain couples TRBV11-2 to TRBJ2-1; D is unclear. The length of the CDR3 is 13 residues. The ends were cut back, 1 base at V and 4 bases at J, with 5 bases in the middle. Germline assignment: CDR1 SGHAT and CDR2 FQNNGV. The CDR3 nucleotides read TGTGCCAGCAGCTTAGTCCATTACAATGAGCAGTTCTTC. It specifies CASSLVHYNEQFF.

This clonotype was found once. The chain couples TRBV5-6 to TRBJ2-1; D is unclear. This CDR3 has 12 residues. CDR1 SGHDT and CDR2 YYEEEE come from the germline V gene. The ends were cut back, 4 bases at V and 9 bases at J, with 11 bases in the middle. CDR3 region: CASSPGVSEQFF. The CDR3 DNA is TGTGCCAGCAGCCCAGGTGTGAGTGAGCAGTTCTTC.

The rearrangement uses TRBV9 and TRBJ2-3; the D gene is possibly TRBD2 (6 bases). The CDR3 has 15 residues. Germline values: CDR1 SGDLS, CDR2 YYNGEE. V was cut by 3 bases and J by 2 bases, with 13 bases left in between. The DNA of the CDR3 is TGTGCCAGCAGCGAGAGCGGGTACCCCACAGATACGCAGTATTTT. Its translation: CASSESGYPTDTQYF.

The V gene is TRBV10-2, the J gene TRBJ2-7; 9 bases fit TRBD1. The CDR3 has 12 amino acids. Germline-derived CDR1 and CDR2 are WSHSY and SAAADI. Here the CDR3 reads CATGTGSNEQYF. In nucleotides, the CDR3 is TGCGCGACCGGGACAGGGTCTAACGAGCAGTACTTC.

This clonotype was counted once. The rearrangement uses TRBV2 and TRBJ2-7, with 10 bases matching TRBD2. The CDR3 has 16 residues. The V and J ends lost 2 bases and 5 bases, in that order; junction bases with no gene match: 9. Per the germline V gene, CDR1 is SNHLY and CDR2 is FYNNEI. CDR3 sequence: CASSERGLAVVHEQYF. DNA of the CDR3: TGTGCCAGCAGTGAACGAGGACTAGCGGTAGTACACGAGCAGTACTTC.

This clonotype was seen a single time. An end of the junction differs from the germline gene, which may be a read error. J is TRBJ2-6 and V is TRBV7-2, with TRBD2 matching 7 bases. This CDR3 contains 16 residues. CDR1 and CDR2 (germline): SGHTA, FQGNSA. CDR3 amino acids: CASSLGGVSGANFLTF. DNA for the CDR3: TGTGCCAGCAGCTTGGGGGGGGTATCTGGGGCCAACTTCCTGACTTTC.

This clonotype was seen a handful of times. The rearrangement links TRBV24-1 to TRBJ2-1, with D tentatively TRBD2 (6 bases). The CDR3 covers 14 residues. Germline V gives CDR1 KGHDR, CDR2 SFDVKD. V was clipped by 9 bases and J by 5 bases, with 16 bases between them. The CDR3 sequence is CATGGAGRNNEQFF. CDR3 bases: TGTGCCACCGGAGGGGCAGGGAGAAACAATGAGCAGTTCTTC.

The rearrangement links TRBV20-1 to TRBJ2-7; 8 bases map to TRBD2. The CDR3 is 15 amino acids. Germline assignment: CDR1 DFQATT and CDR2 SNEGSKA (reference sequence). Trimming cost V 6 bases and J 7 bases; bases outside gene matches: 17. The CDR3 coding sequence is TGCAGTGCCCCCCCCCCGGGAGGGCTCGGCGGTGAGCAGTACTTC. Translating gives CSAPPPGGLGGEQYF.

This clonotype was detected only a few times. The chain joins TRBV30 to TRBJ2-7; D is ambiguous. Looked up from germline, CDR1 is GTSNPN and CDR2 is SVGIG (reference sequence). The CDR3 length is 13 residues. V was trimmed by 0 bases and J by 3 bases, leaving 9 bases between them. This CDR3 reads CAWSVSSFYEQYF. CDR3 sequence (DNA): TGTGCCTGGAGTGTAAGCTCGTTCTACGAGCAGTACTTC.

This clonotype was observed at least ten times. V is TRBV4-1 and J is TRBJ2-3; 9 nucleotides line up with TRBD2. The CDR3 runs 16 residues. Germline CDR1 is MGHRA and CDR2 is YSYEKL. The V gene end was trimmed by 5 bases and the J gene end by 4 bases; junction bases not matched to a gene: 10. For the CDR3, the DNA is TGCGCCAGCAGCGCAACGAGGGCGGGGGGGCCAGATACGCAGTATTTT. It specifies CASSATRAGGPDTQYF.

This clonotype was detected only a few times. The chain is built from TRBV29-1 and TRBJ2-5; D is uncertain. Trimming removed 7 bases at V and 6 bases at J, with 15 bases between. From germline, CDR1 is SQVTM and CDR2 ANQGSEA. This CDR3 has 12 amino acids. The chain's CDR3 is CSATSSSKTQYF. The CDR3 nucleotides are TGCAGCGCCACCTCATCCTCGAAGACCCAGTACTTC.

Turning to this clonotype: This sequence may be a read error, since a much larger clone differs from it by one base. This chain links TRBV7-9 with TRBJ2-7, with D possibly called TRBD1 or TRBD2 (5 bases each). CDR3 size: 12 residues. Germline loops: CDR1 SEHNR, CDR2 FQNEAQ (reference sequence). CDR3 amino acids: CATGTTTYEQYF. The CDR3 bases are TGTGCAACCGGGACCACAACTTACGAGCAGTACTTC. Supplemented by reference TRBV7-9 and TRBJ2-7, the full variable domain reads DTGVSQNPRHKITKRGQNVTFRCDPISEHNRLYWYRQTLGQGPEFLTYFQNEAQLEKSRLLSDRFSAERPKGSFSTLEIQRTEQGDSAMYLCATGTTTYEQYFGPGTRLTVT.